One and the same sample provided the 15 T cell receptor beta chains below, sequenced in a study of cytomegalovirus exposure and HLA in healthy donors. 60 Vbeta and 13 Jbeta primers were used in PCR. TCRdb keeps only in-frame clones here, not all; method: immunoSEQ multiplex PCR. Here the sample spans hundreds of thousands of clones, approximately 80% being singletons. The sample consisted of PBMCs. These receptors all stem from a girl between 5 and 17 years old in good health and CMV-seronegative.

This chain uses TRBV10-3 with TRBJ1-3, with 10 bases matching TRBD1. This CDR3 is 15 amino acids long. The V segment lost 4 bases and the J segment 4 bases; nucleotides outside the gene matches: 4. Germline CDR1 ENHRY, CDR2 SYGVKD. Here the CDR3 DNA reads TGTGCCATCAGTGCGGGACAGGGGTCGGGAAACACCATATATTTT. Translation gives CAISAGQGSGNTIYF.

This clone came up a few times. This chain links TRBV10-3 with TRBJ2-1; D remains ambiguous. The CDR3 runs to 15 residues. V lost 7 bases, J lost 0 bases, and 13 bases lay in between. Germline V gene data show CDR1 as ENHRY and CDR2 as SYGVKD. The CDR3 sequence: CAIMMTTSSYNEQFF. CDR3 DNA: TGTGCCATCATGATGACAACCTCCTCCTACAATGAGCAGTTCTTC.

In DNA form, the CDR3 reads TGTGCCAGCAGCTTGGCCCGGGACAGGGGAAACTATGGCTACACCTTC. It encodes CASSLARDRGNYGYTF. V and J are TRBV5-4 and TRBJ1-2; TRBD1 matches at 10 bases. The CDR3 totals 16 residues. CDR1 is SGHNT, CDR2 YYREEE, per germline (reference sequence). Trimming removed 0 bases from V and 2 bases from J; junction bases left unmatched: 4.

The V call is TRBV5-1, the J call TRBJ2-5, with 8 bases fitting TRBD1. The CDR3 has 16 residues. Per the germline V gene, CDR1 is SGHRS and CDR2 is YFSETQ. V trimming: 4 bases; J trimming: 5 bases; junction bases outside the gene matches: 13. CDR3 loop: CASSNGPQGVQETQYF. The CDR3 coding sequence is TGCGCCAGCAGCAACGGCCCACAGGGGGTTCAGGAGACCCAGTACTTC.

The chain couples TRBV6-5 to TRBJ1-2; 7 nucleotides align to TRBD1. The CDR3 spans 14 residues. Trimming at V came to 4 bases and at J to 8 bases, leaving 10 bases not matched to a gene. Germline lookup yields CDR1 MNHEY and CDR2 SVGAGI. DNA of the CDR3: TGTGCCAGCAGTTCTGCCCGACAGGGCCGAGGCTACACCTTC. Translating it yields CASSSARQGRGYTF.

The genes are TRBV28 and TRBJ1-5, with TRBD1 matching 8 bases. The CDR3 is 16 amino acids. Losses at the gene ends were 5 bases for V and 3 bases for J; bases not matched to a gene: 9. Germline CDR1 reads MDHEN; CDR2 reads SYDVKM. The CDR3 DNA reads TGTGCCAGCAGTCTGGGGACAGGAGCTTACAATCAGCCCCAGCATTTT. Amino acid sequence: CASSLGTGAYNQPQHF. The variable domain in full, completed from reference TRBV28 and TRBJ1-5, reads DVKVTQSSRYLVKRTGEKVFLECVQDMDHENMFWYRQDPGLGLRLIYFSYDVKMKEKGDIPEGYSVSREKKERFSLILESASTNQTSMYLCASSLGTGAYNQPQHFGDGTRLSIL.

The V gene is TRBV2, the J gene TRBJ1-4, with D unclear. V lost 5 bases and J 4 bases, leaving 14 bases between the germline ends. CDR3 length equals 15 residues. The germline V gene has CDR1 SNHLY and CDR2 FYNNEI. The CDR3 loop is CASSKYHTVNEKLFF. In DNA, the CDR3 is TGTGCCAGCAGTAAATACCATACAGTTAATGAAAAACTGTTTTTT.

V is TRBV30 and J is TRBJ2-1; 7 nucleotides align to TRBD2. This CDR3 contains 14 residues. V lost 0 bases and J lost 8; bases outside the gene matches: 7. Germline V lookup: CDR1 GTSNPN, CDR2 SVGIG (reference sequence). DNA of the CDR3: TGTGCCTGGAGTGTATCCAGCGGGAAGTATGAGCAGTTCTTC. Its protein product is CAWSVSSGKYEQFF. The whole variable domain, filled in from reference TRBV30 and TRBJ2-1, reads SQTIHQWPATLVQPVGSPLSLECTVEGTSNPNLYWYRQAAGRGLQLLFYSVGIGQISSEVPQNLSASRPQDRQFILSSKKLLLSDSGFYLCAWSVSSGKYEQFFGPGTRLTVL.

This clone was observed once. This chain uses TRBV2 with TRBJ2-1; 7 bases line up with TRBD1. Germline V gives CDR1 SNHLY, CDR2 FYNNEI. There are 15 residues in the CDR3. V shed 2 bases, J shed 4 bases, and the junction held 5 bases outside the gene matches. CDR3 amino acids: CASSEWDSEYNEQFF. The DNA of the CDR3 is TGTGCCAGCAGTGAATGGGACAGTGAATACAATGAGCAGTTCTTC.

This rearrangement joins TRBV5-8 to TRBJ1-5; 7 positions agree with TRBD1. The CDR3 runs 18 residues. V shed 1 base and J 4 bases; nucleotides not matched to a gene: 14. The germline CDR1 and CDR2 sequences are SGHTS and YDEGEE. Here the CDR3 reads CASSLLFLSGTDNQPQHF. Here the CDR3 DNA reads TGTGCCAGCAGCTTGTTATTTTTATCCGGGACAGATAATCAGCCCCAGCATTTT. The full variable domain, with the rest looked up from reference TRBV5-8 and TRBJ1-5, is EAGVTQSPTHLIKTRGQQATLRCSPISGHTSVYWYQQALGLGLQFLLWYDEGEERNRGNFPPRFSGRQFPNYSSELNVNALELEDSALYLCASSLLFLSGTDNQPQHFGDGTRLSIL.

V gene TRBV6-1 combines with J gene TRBJ2-5; D gene ambiguous. Judging by the DNA end, TRBJ2-7 fits better; the J call may be wrong. This CDR3 is 12 amino acids long. CDR1 and CDR2 (germline): MNHNS, SASEGT. This CDR3 reads CASMFPVYEQYF. The CDR3 DNA sequence: TGTGCCAGCATGTTTCCCGTATACGAGCAGTACTTC.

Comments on this clone: At one of its ends the junction is not consistent with the germline gene, which may arise from a read error. The genes are TRBV28 and TRBJ1-4; D is perhaps TRBD1 (6 bases). This CDR3 contains 11 residues. Germline assignment: CDR1 MDHEN and CDR2 SYDVKM. The DNA of the CDR3 is TGTGCCAGCAGTCACAGGGCCCAAAGTACCTTT. Protein sequence: CASSHRAQSTF.

The V call is TRBV18, the J call TRBJ1-2, with D possibly being TRBD1 (6 bases). This CDR3 is built from 12 residues. The germline V and J ends were trimmed by 5 bases and 8 bases, with 12 bases remaining between them. Per the germline V gene, CDR1 is KGHSH and CDR2 is LQKENI. The CDR3 here is CASSSNRDGYTF. The DNA of the CDR3 is TGTGCCAGCTCATCTAACAGGGACGGCTACACCTTC.

The chain has TRBV7-9 and TRBJ1-6; D ambiguous. The CDR3 spans 14 residues. Trimming left V 5 bases short and J 7 bases short, with 12 bases between. From germline, CDR1 is SEHNR and CDR2 FQNEAQ (reference sequence). CDR3: CASSPTGGNSPLHF. In DNA, the CDR3 is TGTGCCAGCAGCCCAACGGGTGGAAATTCACCCCTCCACTTT.

The rearrangement links TRBV18 to TRBJ2-1; D is unclear. Between the trimmed V and J ends, which lost 3 bases and 8 bases, there was a span of 14 bases. The CDR3 has 14 residues. Germline V gives CDR1 KGHSH, CDR2 LQKENI. DNA for the CDR3: TGTGCCAGCTCACCCAGTAGCCTGGTCCATGAGCAGTTCTTC. Translating it yields CASSPSSLVHEQFF.